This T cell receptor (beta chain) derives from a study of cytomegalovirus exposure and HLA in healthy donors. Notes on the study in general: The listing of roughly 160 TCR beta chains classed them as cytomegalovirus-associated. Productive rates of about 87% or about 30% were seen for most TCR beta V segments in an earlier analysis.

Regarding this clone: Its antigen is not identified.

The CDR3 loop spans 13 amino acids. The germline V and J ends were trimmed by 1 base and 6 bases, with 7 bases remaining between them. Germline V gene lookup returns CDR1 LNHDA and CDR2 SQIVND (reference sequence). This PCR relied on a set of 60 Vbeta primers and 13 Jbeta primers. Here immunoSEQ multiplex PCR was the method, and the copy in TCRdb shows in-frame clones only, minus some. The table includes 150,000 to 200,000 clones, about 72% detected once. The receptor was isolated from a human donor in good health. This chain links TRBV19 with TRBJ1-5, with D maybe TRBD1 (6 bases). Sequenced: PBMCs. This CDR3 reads CASSIGTAQPQHF. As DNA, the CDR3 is TGTGCCAGTAGTATAGGGACAGCTCAGCCCCAGCATTTT.